Below are 15 T cell receptor beta chains sequenced from a single sample in a study of T cells in Graves' hyperthyroidism and ophthalmopathy (dated by TCRdb to between 2018 and 2021). The library relied on multiplex PCR. Instrument on record: Illumina HiSeq 2000. The TCR beta CDR3 regions were amplified from RNA transcripts. The first round of RT-PCR for the TCR CDR3 was performed with the HTBI primer set and the Qiagen OneStep RT-PCR kit. TCRdb redid the processing of the public reads, applying fastp at Q25 and MiXCR, and retained in-frame beta chains. Each CDR3 protein appears once, grouped with its most common genes and DNA. In this sample the table shows hundreds of thousands of distinct CDR3 sequences, approximately 15% of which occur a single time. Over 3.5% of the sample goes to the ten largest clones. Material for sequencing was blood. Receptors originate from a middle-aged woman with Graves' ophthalmopathy.

The chain is built from TRBV6-1 and TRBJ1-2, with TRBD1 identical over 9 bases. Germline CDR1 reads MNHNS; CDR2 reads SASEGT. This CDR3 comprises 13 residues. V lost 7 bases, J lost 5 bases, and 5 bases stayed unmatched. The CDR3 bases are TGTGCCAGCAAGAAGACAGGGGGATATGGCTACACCTTC. It encodes CASKKTGGYGYTF.

This clonotype was seen repeatedly, ten times or more. V usage is TRBV2 and J usage is TRBJ2-5, with D perhaps TRBD1 (5 bases). Between the trimmed V and J ends, which lost 6 bases and 0 bases, there was a span of 11 bases. This CDR3 comprises 14 residues. Looked up from germline, CDR1 is SNHLY and CDR2 is FYNNEI. CDR3 bases: TGTGCCAGCAGGGAACGACAGTACCAAGAGACCCAGTACTTC. This encodes CASRERQYQETQYF.

This clonotype has ten or more counts. The gene calls are TRBV2 and TRBJ2-1; D possibly uses TRBD1 or TRBD2 (5 bases each). V was clipped by 9 bases and J by 1 base, with 25 bases between them. The CDR3 sequence is 18 residues long. Per the germline V gene, CDR1 is SNHLY and CDR2 is FYNNEI. The CDR3 spells CARDGDGAERASYNEQFF. The CDR3 DNA reads TGTGCCAGAGACGGGGACGGGGCGGAACGCGCTTCCTACAATGAGCAGTTCTTC.

In this sample, this clonotype turned up a few times. The V and J genes are TRBV18 and TRBJ1-2; D might be TRBD1 (6 bases). V was clipped by 8 bases and J by 2 bases, with 12 bases between them. This CDR3 is 13 amino acids long. Germline V lookup: CDR1 KGHSH, CDR2 LQKENI. The CDR3 coding sequence is TGTGCCAGCACCCCAGACAGGAACTATGGCTACACCTTC. Its protein product is CASTPDRNYGYTF.

In its sample, this clonotype was seen many times. The chain combines TRBV20-1 with TRBJ1-2; tentatively, D is TRBD1 (6 bases). The V gene lost 7 bases and the J gene lost 1 base, with 16 bases spanning the gap. The CDR3 has 14 residues. In germline, CDR1 is DFQATT, CDR2 SNEGSKA (reference sequence). The DNA of the CDR3 is TGCAGTGTACCCCCGGGACACATTAACTATGGCTACACCTTC. Translation: CSVPPGHINYGYTF.

This clonotype was counted many times. The rearrangement links TRBV10-3 to TRBJ2-5, with TRBD1 identical over 8 bases. The CDR3 is made up of 14 amino acids. The J segment lost 5 bases and the V segment lost 11 bases, leaving 13 bases of the junction unmatched. The germline V gene encodes CDR1 ENHRY and CDR2 SYGVKD. The CDR3 protein is CASKHGQGAETQYF. The CDR3, as DNA: TGTGCCTCCAAACACGGGCAGGGGGCGGAGACCCAGTACTTC.

This clonotype was found a few times. The J gene is TRBJ1-5, the V gene TRBV20-1; perhaps TRBD1 as D (5 bases). The germline gives CDR1 DFQATT, CDR2 SNEGSKA (reference sequence). V dropped 0 bases and J dropped 2 bases, with 14 bases sitting between them. There are 16 residues in the CDR3. The CDR3 DNA reads as TGCAGTGCTAGAGACCCCGGCAGGGCGGGCAATCAGCCCCAGCATTTT. It translates to CSARDPGRAGNQPQHF.

This clonotype was observed at least ten times. The rearrangement links TRBV12-3 or TRBV12-4 to TRBJ1-1; D may be TRBD1 (5 bases). Trimming took off 1 base at V and 1 base at J, with 13 bases between the two ends. CDR3 length: 16 residues. CDR3 residues: CASSLVWGIGNTEAFF. CDR3 bases: TGTGCCAGCAGTTTAGTTTGGGGGATTGGGAACACTGAAGCTTTCTTT.

This clonotype was counted many times. V is TRBV20-1 and J is TRBJ2-5; a possible D gene is TRBD2 (5 bases). Trimming took 6 bases from V and 7 from J, leaving 15 bases between them. Germline V gene sequence: CDR1 DFQATT, CDR2 SNEGSKA (reference sequence). This CDR3 is 12 amino acids long. The CDR3 sequence is CSAPPKAGTQYF. The CDR3 DNA follows: TGCAGTGCCCCCCCTAAGGCGGGGACCCAGTACTTC.

The chain combines TRBV6-2 or TRBV6-3 with TRBJ2-7, with 8 bases fitting TRBD2. The CDR3 length is 14 residues. V was pared by 7 bases and J by 6 bases, with 11 bases of the junction left unmatched. The germline CDR1 and CDR2 sequences are MNHEY and SVGEGT. CDR3 sequence (DNA): TGTGCCAGCACCAAAGCGGGGGTAATCGGCGAGCAGTACTTC. It is translated as CASTKAGVIGEQYF.

This clonotype was found many times. The genes are TRBV28 and TRBJ2-5, with TRBD2 identical over 8 bases. This CDR3 contains 16 residues. V lost 6 bases to trimming and J lost 5 bases; unmatched junction nucleotides: 14. Germline CDR1 is MDHEN and CDR2 is SYDVKM. In nucleotides, the CDR3 is TGTGCCAGCAGCACTCCCGGGGTAGCGGGAAGGGAGACCCAGTACTTC. Its translation: CASSTPGVAGRETQYF.

This clonotype was seen at least ten times. The genes are TRBV20-1 and TRBJ1-2, with 11 bases aligning to TRBD1. J lost 4 bases, V lost 6 bases, and 4 bases had no gene match. Germline V lookup: CDR1 DFQATT, CDR2 SNEGSKA (reference sequence). This CDR3 has 13 residues. This CDR3 is CSARDRGFYGYTF. DNA of the CDR3: TGCAGTGCCAGGGACAGGGGGTTCTATGGCTACACCTTC.

The genes are TRBV6-5 and TRBJ2-4; no firm D call. The V end lost 4 bases, the J end lost 3 bases, and 7 bases lay between the germline ends. There are 13 residues in the CDR3. Germline CDR1 reads MNHEY; CDR2 reads SVGAGI. The CDR3 region is CASSLISKNIQYF. CDR3 bases: TGTGCCAGCAGTTTAATAAGCAAAAACATTCAGTACTTC.

This clonotype came up many times. V gene TRBV20-1 combines with J gene TRBJ2-7, with 11 bases matching TRBD2. CDR1 DFQATT and CDR2 SNEGSKA come from the germline V gene (reference sequence). The CDR3 sequence is 13 residues long. The junction had 2 bases not matched to a gene; V was cut back by 4 bases and J by 3 bases. The CDR3 protein is CSANSGRGYEQYF. The CDR3, as DNA: TGCAGTGCTAATAGCGGGAGGGGCTACGAGCAGTACTTC.

This clonotype was seen many times. The chain uses TRBV19 and TRBJ2-7, with D unresolved. V was shortened by 5 bases and J by 5 bases, with 19 bases between the two germline ends. Germline-derived CDR1 and CDR2 are LNHDA and SQIVND (reference sequence). This CDR3 has 15 amino acids. CDR3 bases: TGTGCCAGTAGTCCATACCCGGGTGATTTGGACGAGCAGTACTTC. This codes for CASSPYPGDLDEQYF.